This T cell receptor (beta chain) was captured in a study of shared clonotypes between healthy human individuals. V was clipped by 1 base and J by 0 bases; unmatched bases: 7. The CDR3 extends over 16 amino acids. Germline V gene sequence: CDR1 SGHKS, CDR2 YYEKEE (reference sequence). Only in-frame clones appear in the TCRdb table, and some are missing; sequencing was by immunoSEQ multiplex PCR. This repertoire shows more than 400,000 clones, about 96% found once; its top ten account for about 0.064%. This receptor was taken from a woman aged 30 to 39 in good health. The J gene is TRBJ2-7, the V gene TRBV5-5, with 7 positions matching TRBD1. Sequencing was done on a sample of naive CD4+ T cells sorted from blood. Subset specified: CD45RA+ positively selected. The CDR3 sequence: CASSLSATGFSYEQYF. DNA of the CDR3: TGTGCCAGCAGCTTGTCTGCGACAGGGTTCTCCTACGAGCAGTACTTC.